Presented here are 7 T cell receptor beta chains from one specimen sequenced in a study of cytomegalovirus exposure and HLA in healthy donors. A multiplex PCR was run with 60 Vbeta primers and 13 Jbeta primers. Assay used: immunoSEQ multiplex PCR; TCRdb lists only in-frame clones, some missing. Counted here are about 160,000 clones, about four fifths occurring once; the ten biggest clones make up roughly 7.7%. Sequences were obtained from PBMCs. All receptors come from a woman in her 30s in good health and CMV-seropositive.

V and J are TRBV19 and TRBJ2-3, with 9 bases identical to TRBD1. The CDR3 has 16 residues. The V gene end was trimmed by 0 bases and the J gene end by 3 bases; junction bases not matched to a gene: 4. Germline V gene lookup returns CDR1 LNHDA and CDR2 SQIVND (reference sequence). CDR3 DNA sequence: TGTGCCAGTAGTATAGAGGGACAGGGAGGTACAGATACGCAGTATTTT. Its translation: CASSIEGQGGTDTQYF.

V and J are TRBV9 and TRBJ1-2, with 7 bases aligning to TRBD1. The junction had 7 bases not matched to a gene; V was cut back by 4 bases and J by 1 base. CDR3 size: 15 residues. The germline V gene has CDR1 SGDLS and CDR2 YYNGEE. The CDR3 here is CASSLTGQVNYGYTF. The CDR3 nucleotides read TGTGCCAGCAGCCTAACCGGACAGGTTAACTATGGCTACACCTTC.

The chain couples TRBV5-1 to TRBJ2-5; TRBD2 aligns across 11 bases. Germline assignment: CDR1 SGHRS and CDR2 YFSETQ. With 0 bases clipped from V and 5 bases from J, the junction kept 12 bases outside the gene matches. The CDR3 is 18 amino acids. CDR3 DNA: TGCGCCAGCAGCTTGGCCCGGATTAGCGGGGGGGCCGGCGAGACCCAGTACTTC. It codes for CASSLARISGGAGETQYF.

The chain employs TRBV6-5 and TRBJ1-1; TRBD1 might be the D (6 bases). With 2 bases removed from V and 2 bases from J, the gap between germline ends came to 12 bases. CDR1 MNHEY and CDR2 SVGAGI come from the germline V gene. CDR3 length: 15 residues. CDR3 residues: CASSYTGTTNTEAFF. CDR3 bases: TGTGCCAGCAGTTACACCGGGACAACTAACACTGAAGCTTTCTTT.

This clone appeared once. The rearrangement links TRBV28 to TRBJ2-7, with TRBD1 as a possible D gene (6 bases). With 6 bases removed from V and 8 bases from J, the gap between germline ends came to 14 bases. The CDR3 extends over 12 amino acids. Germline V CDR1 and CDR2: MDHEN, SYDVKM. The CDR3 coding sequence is TGTGCCAGCAGCCCGGACAGTCACCAGCAGTACTTC. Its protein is CASSPDSHQQYF.

The CDR3 region is CASRRGQNTGELFF. The DNA of the CDR3 is TGTGCCAGCAGGCGGGGGCAGAACACCGGGGAGCTGTTTTTT. The chain joins TRBV2 to TRBJ2-2; tentative D call: TRBD2 (7 bases). Germline CDR1 is SNHLY and CDR2 is FYNNEI. The CDR3 loop spans 14 amino acids. Trimming pared 6 bases from V and 1 base from J, leaving 9 bases between.

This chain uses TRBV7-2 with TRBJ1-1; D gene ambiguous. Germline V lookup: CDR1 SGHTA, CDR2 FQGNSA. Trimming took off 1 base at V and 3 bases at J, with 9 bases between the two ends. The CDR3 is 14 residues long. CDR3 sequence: CASSLGGLYTEAFF. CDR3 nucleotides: TGTGCCAGCAGCTTAGGAGGGCTTTACACTGAAGCTTTCTTT. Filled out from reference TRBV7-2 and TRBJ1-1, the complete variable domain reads GAGVSQSPSNKVTEKGKDVELRCDPISGHTALYWYRQSLGQGLEFLIYFQGNSAPDKSGLPSDRFSAERTGGSVSTLTIQRTQQEDSAVYLCASSLGGLYTEAFFGQGTRLTVV.